This entry lists 10 T cell receptor beta chains sequenced from one sample in a study of a mutant IDH1 vaccine in newly diagnosed glioma. The time point is: week 23, last vaccination. Vaccination comprised doses that each held 300 ug of mutant IDH1 20-mer peptide, plus topical imiquimod. For these TCRs, the target antigens are not known. Produced via immunoSEQ multiplex PCR; TCRdb's table is partial and in-frame only. The data hold around 85,000 clones, with roughly 85% observed a single time. Sequencing was performed on PBMCs, taken from a glioma patient whose treatment included an IDH1 peptide vaccine. All receptors come from a man between 25 and 39 years old with glioma. Some clones in this sample may be carry-over from other donors' samples.

The J gene is TRBJ2-7, the V gene TRBV29-1, with unresolved D. CDR3 length equals 11 residues. Per germline, CDR1 SQVTM and CDR2 ANQGSEA. Trimming cost V 7 bases and J 6 bases, with 13 bases left between them. CDR3 sequence reads: CSGTNTGEQYF. In DNA, the CDR3 is TGCAGCGGGACGAACACTGGCGAGCAGTACTTC.

The chain recombines TRBV4-1 with TRBJ2-2, with TRBD2 identical over 12 bases. The CDR3 runs 18 residues. V was pared by 5 bases and J by 0 bases, with 7 bases of the junction left unmatched. Germline CDR1 is MGHRA and CDR2 is YSYEKL. In DNA, the CDR3 is TGCGCCAGCAGCTCCGGACTAGCGGGGACTGCGAACACCGGGGAGCTGTTTTTT. It codes for CASSSGLAGTANTGELFF.

This clone was recorded once. This chain connects TRBV27 to TRBJ2-7, with D perhaps matching TRBD1 (6 bases). The CDR3 contains 13 residues. From germline, CDR1 is MNHEY and CDR2 SMNVEV (reference sequence). V was clipped by 9 bases and J by 7 bases, with 19 bases between them. CDR3 sequence: CASRAGAIGEQYF. The DNA of the CDR3 is TGTGCCAGTCGGGCAGGGGCCATTGGGGAGCAGTACTTC.

CDR3 region: CASSKTSESSEQFF. The CDR3 nucleotides are TGTGCCAGCAGTAAAACTAGCGAGAGCTCTGAGCAGTTCTTC. The chain is built from TRBV5-8 and TRBJ2-1, with TRBD2 matching 7 bases. The CDR3 runs to 14 residues. With V trimmed by 5 bases and J by 9 bases, 11 bases remained unmatched. CDR1 SGHTS and CDR2 YDEGEE come from the germline V gene.

The rearrangement uses TRBV19 and TRBJ1-5, with 7 bases identical to TRBD1. V lost 5 bases, J lost 6 bases, and 7 bases stayed unmatched. The germline CDR1 and CDR2 sequences are LNHDA and SQIVND (reference sequence). The CDR3 contains 14 residues. The CDR3 nucleotides read TGTGCCAGTAGTTCCCGACAGGGAGGTCAGCCCCAGCATTTT. This encodes CASSSRQGGQPQHF.

The gene calls are TRBV4-2 and TRBJ2-3; no clear D gene. The V end was cut by 1 base, the J end by 2 bases, with 10 bases between. The CDR3 is 15 amino acids. Germline V gives CDR1 LGHNA, CDR2 YNFKEQ. Here the CDR3 reads CASSQGASTTDTQYF. Here the CDR3 DNA reads TGTGCCAGCAGCCAAGGAGCCAGCACCACAGATACGCAGTATTTT.

The V gene is TRBV6-1, the J gene TRBJ2-5, with 7 bases that match TRBD2. V trimming: 1 base; J trimming: 5 bases; junction bases outside the gene matches: 7. Germline V gene data show CDR1 as MNHNS and CDR2 as SASEGT. CDR3 length: 15 amino acids. Written as DNA, the CDR3 is TGTGCCAGCAGTGAAGTGGGGGGGTTCTGGGAGACCCAGTACTTC. It yields the protein CASSEVGGFWETQYF.

The DNA of the CDR3 is TGCGCCAGCAGCTTCACCCACGCGGGACAGGGGGACTATGGCTACACCTTC. This translates into CASSFTHAGQGDYGYTF. This chain links TRBV4-1 with TRBJ1-2; the match to TRBD1 covers 11 bases. The length of the CDR3 is 17 residues. CDR1 and CDR2 (germline): MGHRA, YSYEKL. V lost 5 bases to trimming and J lost 3 bases; unmatched junction nucleotides: 11.

The V and J genes are TRBV6-5 and TRBJ2-7; 7 positions agree with TRBD1. This CDR3 is 15 amino acids long. Losses at the gene ends were 6 bases for V and 1 base for J; bases not matched to a gene: 9. CDR1 and CDR2 (germline): MNHEY, SVGAGI. The chain's CDR3 is CASRYYRDRSYEQYF. As DNA, the CDR3 is TGTGCCAGCAGGTATTACCGGGACAGATCCTACGAGCAGTACTTC.

This clone was counted between two and nine times. The chain employs TRBV4-2 and TRBJ1-5; D is ambiguous. The length of the CDR3 is 13 residues. V was pared by 0 bases and J by 5 bases, with 5 bases between. Germline CDR1 reads LGHNA; CDR2 reads YNFKEQ. Written as DNA, the CDR3 is TGTGCCAGCAGCCAAGATAGGGATCAGCCCCAGCATTTT. Protein: CASSQDRDQPQHF.